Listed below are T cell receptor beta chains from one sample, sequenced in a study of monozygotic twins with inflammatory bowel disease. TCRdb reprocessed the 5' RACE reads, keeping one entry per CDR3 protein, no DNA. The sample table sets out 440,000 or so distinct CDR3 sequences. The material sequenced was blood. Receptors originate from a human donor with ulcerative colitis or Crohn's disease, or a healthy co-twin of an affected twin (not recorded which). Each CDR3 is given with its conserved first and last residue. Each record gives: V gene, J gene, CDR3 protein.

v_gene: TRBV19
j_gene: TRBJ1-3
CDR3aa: CASSFRRDRGIAGNTIYF

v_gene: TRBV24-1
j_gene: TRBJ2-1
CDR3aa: CATSDWIRVEQFF

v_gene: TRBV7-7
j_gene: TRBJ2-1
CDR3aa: CASREAGGNEQFF

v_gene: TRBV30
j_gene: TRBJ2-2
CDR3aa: CAWRGTGRRVGELFF

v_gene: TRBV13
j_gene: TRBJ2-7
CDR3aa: CASSHRDISYEQYF

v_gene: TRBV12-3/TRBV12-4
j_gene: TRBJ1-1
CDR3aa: CASSKGTGWNTEAFF

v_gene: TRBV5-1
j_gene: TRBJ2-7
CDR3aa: CASSLKLSGEGEQYF

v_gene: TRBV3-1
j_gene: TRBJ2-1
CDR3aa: CASSQYADSYNEQFF

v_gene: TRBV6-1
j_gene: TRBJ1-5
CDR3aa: CAMRGTDQPQHF

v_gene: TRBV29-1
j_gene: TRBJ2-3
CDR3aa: CSVEGTGTDTQYF

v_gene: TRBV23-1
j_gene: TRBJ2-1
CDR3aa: CASSLPREQFF

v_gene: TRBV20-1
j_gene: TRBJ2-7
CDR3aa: CSARDFEDRGLYEQYF

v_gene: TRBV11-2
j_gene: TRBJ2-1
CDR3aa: CASTPQRNEQFF

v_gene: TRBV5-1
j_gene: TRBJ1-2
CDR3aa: CASSVETGTNYGYTF

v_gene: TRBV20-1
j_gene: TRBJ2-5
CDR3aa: CSAARGGQETQYF

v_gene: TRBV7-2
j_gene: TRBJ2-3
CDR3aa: CASSLAGATPRDTQYF

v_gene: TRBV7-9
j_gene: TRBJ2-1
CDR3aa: CASSSDRGHEQFF

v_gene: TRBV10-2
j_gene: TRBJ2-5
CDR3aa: CASSDSRTETQYF

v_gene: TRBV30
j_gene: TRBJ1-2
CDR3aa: CAWSAPDRQGMGGYTF

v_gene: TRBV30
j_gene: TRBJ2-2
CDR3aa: CAWSVKRPGRSGELFF

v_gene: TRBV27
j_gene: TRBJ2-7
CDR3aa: CASSFGTSGTYEQYF

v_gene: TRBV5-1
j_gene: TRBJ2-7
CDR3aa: CASKDLGHGHEQYF

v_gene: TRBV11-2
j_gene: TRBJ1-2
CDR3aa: CASSLDLRDPYGYTF

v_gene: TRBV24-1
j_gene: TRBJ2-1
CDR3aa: CATSIGTYNEQFF

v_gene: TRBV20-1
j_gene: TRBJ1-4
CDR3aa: CSARGDPTTATNEKLFF

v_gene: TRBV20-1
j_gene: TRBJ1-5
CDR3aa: CSARELQGQQPQHF

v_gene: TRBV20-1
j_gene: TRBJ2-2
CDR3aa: CSARDAGTSNTGELFF

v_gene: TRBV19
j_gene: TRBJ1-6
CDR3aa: CASSRERNSYNSPLHF

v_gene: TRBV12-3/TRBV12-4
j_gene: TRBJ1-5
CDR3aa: CASSLNPMLGGNQPQHF

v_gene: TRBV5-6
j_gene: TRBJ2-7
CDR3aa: CASSLRGGPHYEQYF

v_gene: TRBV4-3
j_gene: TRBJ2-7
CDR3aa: CASSQDGGQGYEQYF

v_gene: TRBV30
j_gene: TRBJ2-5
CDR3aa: CAWSVPGPTKVETQYF

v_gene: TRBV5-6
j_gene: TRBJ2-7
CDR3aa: CASRRTNLYEQYF

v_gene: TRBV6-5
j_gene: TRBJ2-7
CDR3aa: CASSYSRVTYEQYF

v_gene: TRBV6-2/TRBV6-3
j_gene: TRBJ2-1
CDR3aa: CASSYIGPYNEQFF

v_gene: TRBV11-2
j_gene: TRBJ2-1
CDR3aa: CASSPTNNEQFF

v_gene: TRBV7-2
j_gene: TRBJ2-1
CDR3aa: CASSLSGYSYNEQFF

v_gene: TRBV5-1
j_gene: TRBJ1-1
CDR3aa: CASSLGGVTEAFF

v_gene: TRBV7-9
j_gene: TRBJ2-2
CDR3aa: CASRPGVDTGELFF

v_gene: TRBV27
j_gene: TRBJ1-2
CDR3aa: CASKTANYGYTF

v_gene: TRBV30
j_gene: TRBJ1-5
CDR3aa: CAWSLKRDDQPQHF

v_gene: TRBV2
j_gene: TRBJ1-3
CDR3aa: CASRTGTDSGNTIYF

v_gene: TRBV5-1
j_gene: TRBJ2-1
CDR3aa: CASSLGAGQGSDNEQFF

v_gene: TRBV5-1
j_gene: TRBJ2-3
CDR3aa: CASLAGGPGDTQYF

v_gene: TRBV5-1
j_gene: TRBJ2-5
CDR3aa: CASSPVLQETQYF

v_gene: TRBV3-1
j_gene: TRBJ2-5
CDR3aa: CASSQELLTQYF

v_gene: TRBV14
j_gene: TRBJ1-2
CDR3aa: CASSPVLDRGYGYTF

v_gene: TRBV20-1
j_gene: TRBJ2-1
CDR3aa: CSARTPGQAETYNEQFF

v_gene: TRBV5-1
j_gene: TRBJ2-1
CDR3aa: CASSLAQGRYNEQFF

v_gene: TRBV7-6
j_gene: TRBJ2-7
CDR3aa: CASSRTDSTYEQYF

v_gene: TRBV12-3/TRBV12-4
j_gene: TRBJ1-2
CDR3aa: CASSLTGGDGYTF

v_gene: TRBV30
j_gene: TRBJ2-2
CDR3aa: CAWSSTNTGELFF

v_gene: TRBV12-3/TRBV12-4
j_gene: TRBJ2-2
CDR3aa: CASKGARTGELFF